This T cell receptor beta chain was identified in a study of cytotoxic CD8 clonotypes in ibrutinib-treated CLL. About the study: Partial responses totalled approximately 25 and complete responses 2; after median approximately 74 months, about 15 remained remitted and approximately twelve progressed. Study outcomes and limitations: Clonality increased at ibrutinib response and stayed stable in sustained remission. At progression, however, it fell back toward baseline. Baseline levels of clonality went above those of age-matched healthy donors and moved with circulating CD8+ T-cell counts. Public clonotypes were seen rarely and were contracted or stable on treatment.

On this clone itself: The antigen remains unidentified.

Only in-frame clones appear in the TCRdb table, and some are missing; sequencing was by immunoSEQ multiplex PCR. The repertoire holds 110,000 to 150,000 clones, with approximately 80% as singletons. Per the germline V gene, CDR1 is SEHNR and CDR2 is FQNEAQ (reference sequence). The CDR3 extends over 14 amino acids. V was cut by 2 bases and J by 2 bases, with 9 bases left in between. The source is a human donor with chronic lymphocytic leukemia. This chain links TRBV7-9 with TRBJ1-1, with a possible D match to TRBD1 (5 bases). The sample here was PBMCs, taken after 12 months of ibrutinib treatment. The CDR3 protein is CASSLFGGNTEAFF. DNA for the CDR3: TGTGCCAGCAGCTTATTTGGGGGAAACACTGAAGCTTTCTTT.